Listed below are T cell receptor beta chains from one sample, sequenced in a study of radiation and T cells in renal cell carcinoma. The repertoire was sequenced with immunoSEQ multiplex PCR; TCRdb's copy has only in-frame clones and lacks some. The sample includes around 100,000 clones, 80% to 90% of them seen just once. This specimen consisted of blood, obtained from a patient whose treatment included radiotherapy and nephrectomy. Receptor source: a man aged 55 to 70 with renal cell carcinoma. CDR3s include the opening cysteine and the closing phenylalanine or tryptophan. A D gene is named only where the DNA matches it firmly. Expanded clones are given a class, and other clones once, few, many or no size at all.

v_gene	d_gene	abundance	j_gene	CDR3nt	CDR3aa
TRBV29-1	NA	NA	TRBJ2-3	TGCAGCGCATACGAGACAGATACGCAGTATTTT	CSAYETDTQYF
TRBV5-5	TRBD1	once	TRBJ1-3	TGTGCCAGCAGCTCAGCCGGGACAGCGGGAAACACCATATATTTT	CASSSAGTAGNTIYF
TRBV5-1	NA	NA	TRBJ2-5	TGCGCCAGCAGCTCCGCGGTTCGGCGGGAGACCCAGTACTTC	CASSSAVRRETQYF
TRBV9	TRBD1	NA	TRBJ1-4	TGTGCCAGCAGCGTAAGCGGGACAGGAGGGGAAAAACTGTTTTTT	CASSVSGTGGEKLFF
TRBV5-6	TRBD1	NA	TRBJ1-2	TGTGCCAGCAGCTTGATTGAGACAGGGCTCTCCTATGGCTACACCTTC	CASSLIETGLSYGYTF
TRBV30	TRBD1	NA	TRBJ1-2	TGTGCCTGGAGTGTACAGGGGGTTGGCTATGGCTACACCTTC	CAWSVQGVGYGYTF
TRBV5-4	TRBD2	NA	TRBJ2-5	TGTGCCAGCAGCCCACGGACTAGCGGGGCCAAAGAGACCCAGTACTTC	CASSPRTSGAKETQYF
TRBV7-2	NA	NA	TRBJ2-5	TGTGCCAGCAGCTTAGTGTCTACCCAAGAGACCCAGTACTTC	CASSLVSTQETQYF
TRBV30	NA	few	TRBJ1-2	TGTGCCTGGAGTGTACGGCCAGGGGATAACTATGGCTACACCTTC	CAWSVRPGDNYGYTF
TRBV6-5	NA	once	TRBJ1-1	TGTGCCAGCACCCCCGACGGGTCTCCCACTGAAGCTTTCTTT	CASTPDGSPTEAFF
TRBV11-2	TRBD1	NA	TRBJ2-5	TGTGCCAGCAGCTCCTGGACAGGGGACCAAGAGACCCAGTACTTC	CASSSWTGDQETQYF
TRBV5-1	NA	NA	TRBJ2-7	TGCGCCAGCAGCTCCCGACCGAAAGAGGTTGGCTACGAGCAGTACTTC	CASSSRPKEVGYEQYF
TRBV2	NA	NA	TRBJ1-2	TGTGCCAGCACCTGGAAACTCCTCAACTATGGCTACACCTTC	CASTWKLLNYGYTF
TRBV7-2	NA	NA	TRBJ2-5	TGTGCCAGCAGCTGGGGCCCGGGGACACTACAAGAGACCCAGTACTTC	CASSWGPGTLQETQYF
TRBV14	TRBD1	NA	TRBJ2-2	TGTGCCAGCAGCCAAGTTAGGACAGGCTTAACCGGGGAGCTGTTTTTT	CASSQVRTGLTGELFF
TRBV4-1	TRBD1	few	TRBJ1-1	TGCGCCAGCAGCCATCTCGGGACAGGAAACACTGAAGCTTTCTTT	CASSHLGTGNTEAFF
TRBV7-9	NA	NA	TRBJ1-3	TGTGCCAGCAGCTCTCCCGAGTCGGGAAACACCATATATTTT	CASSSPESGNTIYF
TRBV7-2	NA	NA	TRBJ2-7	TGTGCCAGCAGCTTAGCGGCAGGGAGCTCCTACGAGCAGTACTTC	CASSLAAGSSYEQYF
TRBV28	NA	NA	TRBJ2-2	TGTGCCAGCAGTGTCAGGAACACCGGGGAGCTGTTTTTT	CASSVRNTGELFF
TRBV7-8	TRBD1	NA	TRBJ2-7	TGTGCCAGCAGGGGGTCGGACAGGCGGTTAAACGAGCAGTACTTC	CASRGSDRRLNEQYF
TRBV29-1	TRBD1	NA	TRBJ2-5	TGCAGCGTGGGCAGGGGGCGCGGAGAGACCCAGTACTTC	CSVGRGRGETQYF
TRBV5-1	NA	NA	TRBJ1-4	TGCGCCAGCACCTGGGACGCAGGGTTGGATAATGAAAAACTGTTTTTT	CASTWDAGLDNEKLFF
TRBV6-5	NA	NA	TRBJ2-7	TGTGCCAGCAGTTACTCGGATCGGACCTACGAGCAGTACTTC	CASSYSDRTYEQYF
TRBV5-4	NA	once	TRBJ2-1	TGTGCCAGCAGCTTGGAGCCCCTCAATGAGCAGTTCTTC	CASSLEPLNEQFF
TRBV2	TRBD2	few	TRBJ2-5	TGTGCCAGCAGCGTGCTTCGGACTAGCGGGAGGGCCGGGACCCAGTACTTC	CASSVLRTSGRAGTQYF
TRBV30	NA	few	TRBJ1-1	TGTGCCTGGAGTCCGACGGGCAGTACTGAAGCTTTCTTT	CAWSPTGSTEAFF
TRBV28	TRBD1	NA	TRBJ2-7	TGTGCCAGCAGTAGGGCAGGGGGAGTCAGCGAGCAGTACTTC	CASSRAGGVSEQYF
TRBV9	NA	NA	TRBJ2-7	TGTGCCAGCAGCCCCTTGGGGGGTTCCTACGAGCAGTACTTC	CASSPLGGSYEQYF
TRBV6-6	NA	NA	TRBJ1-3	TGTGCCAGCAGTTACTCTAGGGAGAATCAGGGCAACACCATATATTTT	CASSYSRENQGNTIYF
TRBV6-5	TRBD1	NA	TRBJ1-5	TGTGCCAGCAGGGGACAGGGGGGTGGTCAGCCCCAGCATTTT	CASRGQGGGQPQHF
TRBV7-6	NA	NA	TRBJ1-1	TGTGCCAGCAGCAACCCCAGGGGTCAGAGCACTGAAGCTTTCTTT	CASSNPRGQSTEAFF
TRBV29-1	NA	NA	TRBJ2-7	TGCAGCGTTGAGGTTGCCCGCCAGGGTGGCGAGCAGTACTTC	CSVEVARQGGEQYF
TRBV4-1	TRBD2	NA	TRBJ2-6	TGCGCCAGCAGCCAAGATGAGCTAGCGGGAGATCGCGGGGCCAACGTCCTGACTTTC	CASSQDELAGDRGANVLTF
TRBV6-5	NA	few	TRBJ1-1	TGTGCCAGCAGTACCCCAGGGGAAGGGGGTGAAGCTTTCTTT	CASSTPGEGGEAFF
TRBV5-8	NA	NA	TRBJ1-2	TGTGCCAGCAGCTCCGGGCCAAGAGGGGCTAACTATGGCTACACCTTC	CASSSGPRGANYGYTF
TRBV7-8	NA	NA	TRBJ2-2	TGTGCCAGCAGCTTTCAGGAAAACACCGGGGAGCTGTTTTTT	CASSFQENTGELFF
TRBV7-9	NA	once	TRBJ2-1	TGTGCCAGCAGCTTAGCCTATGATCATAGCAATGAGCAGTTCTTC	CASSLAYDHSNEQFF
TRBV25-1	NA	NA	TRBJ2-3	TGTGCCACCTCTCGGGGGGCAGAAGATACGCAGTATTTT	CATSRGAEDTQYF
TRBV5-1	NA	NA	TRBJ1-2	TGCGCCAGCAGCTATACAGGGAACTATGGCTACACCTTC	CASSYTGNYGYTF
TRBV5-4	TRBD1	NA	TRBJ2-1	TGTGCCAGCAGCTTACAGGGGAATGAGCAGTTCTTC	CASSLQGNEQFF
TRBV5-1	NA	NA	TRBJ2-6	TGCGCCAGCAGCTTCCTCTCTGGGGCCAACGTCCTGACTTTC	CASSFLSGANVLTF
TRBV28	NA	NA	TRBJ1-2	TGTGCCAGCAGTCCGAGAGGCCGCTATGGCTACACCTTC	CASSPRGRYGYTF
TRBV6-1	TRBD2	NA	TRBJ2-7	TGTGCCAGCAGTGAATATGTGGGGACTAGTTCCGAGCAGTACTTC	CASSEYVGTSSEQYF
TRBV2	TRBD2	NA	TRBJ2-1	TGTGCCAGCAGTGTGGGACTAGCGGGAGACAATGAGCAGTTCTTC	CASSVGLAGDNEQFF
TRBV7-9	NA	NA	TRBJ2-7	TGTGCCAGCAGCCCCCCGTCTAGCTCCTACGAGCAGTACTTC	CASSPPSSSYEQYF
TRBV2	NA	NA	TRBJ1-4	TGTGCCAGCAGACAGGGAGGCGAAAAACTGTTTTTT	CASRQGGEKLFF
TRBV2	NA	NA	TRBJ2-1	TGTGCCAGCAGTGAAGGACAGTCGAATGAGCAGTTCTTC	CASSEGQSNEQFF
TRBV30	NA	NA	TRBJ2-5	TGTGCCTGGAGCGACGGGGTTGTGGAGACCCAGTACTTC	CAWSDGVVETQYF
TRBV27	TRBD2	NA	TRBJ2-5	TGTGCCAGCAGTTTACTAGCGGGTGGGGAAGAGACCCAGTACTTC	CASSLLAGGEETQYF
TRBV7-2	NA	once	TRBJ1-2	TGTGCCAGCAGCTTATGGGAAACAGGCCCGGGGGGCTATGGCTACACCTTC	CASSLWETGPGGYGYTF
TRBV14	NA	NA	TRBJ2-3	TGTGCCAGCAGCCAAGTCAGAGGGAGTTGGTATTTT	CASSQVRGSWYF
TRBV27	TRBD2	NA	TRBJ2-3	TGTGCCAGCAACCAACTAGCGGGAGTGCTTGGCACAGATACGCAGTATTTT	CASNQLAGVLGTDTQYF
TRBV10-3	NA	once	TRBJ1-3	TGTGCCATCAGCTCCGGACGGGACTCTGGAAACACCATATATTTT	CAISSGRDSGNTIYF